These 8 T cell receptor beta chains were all obtained from the same sample, sequenced in a study of T cells in Graves' hyperthyroidism and ophthalmopathy. From RNA transcripts, TCR beta CDR3 regions were amplified. First-round RT-PCR targeting the TCR CDR3 was performed with the HTBI primer set. TCRdb redid the calling of the multiplex PCR reads with MiXCR, one entry per CDR3 protein. Found here are approximately 380,000 distinct CDR3 sequences, around 15% of them singletons; the top ten hold 25% to 30%. Specimen: blood. The source is a man in his forties or fifties with Graves' ophthalmopathy.

The chain combines TRBV7-9 with TRBJ2-1; D is ambiguous. The CDR3 covers 11 residues. The V gene lost 3 bases and the J gene lost 9 bases, with 6 bases spanning the gap. From germline, CDR1 is SEHNR and CDR2 FQNEAQ (reference sequence). In nucleotides, the CDR3 is TGTGCCAGCAGCTTTACGGGTGAGCAGTTCTTC. This gives the protein CASSFTGEQFF.

A few counts support this clonotype. This CDR3 reads CASSLREANEKLFF. CDR3 nucleotide sequence: TGTGCCAGCAGTTTGAGGGAGGCTAATGAAAAACTGTTTTTT. This sequence joins TRBV12-3 or TRBV12-4 and TRBJ1-4; no clear D. V was cut by 3 bases and J by 3 bases, with 8 bases left in between. The CDR3 totals 14 residues.

The chain carries TRBV5-1 and TRBJ1-3, with 9 bases fitting TRBD1. Germline trimming cut 4 bases from V and 6 bases from J; bases unmatched to any gene: 5. The CDR3 has 14 amino acids. CDR1 is SGHRS and CDR2 is YFSETQ in the germline V gene. The CDR3 region is CASSPGQGSNTIYF. CDR3 in DNA: TGCGCCAGCAGCCCCGGACAGGGGTCAAACACCATATATTTT.

V and J are TRBV28 and TRBJ2-2; the D gene is possibly TRBD1 (5 bases). CDR1 and CDR2 from the germline V gene are MDHEN and SYDVKM. V was trimmed by 10 bases and J by 0 bases, leaving 12 bases between them. This CDR3 comprises 14 residues. The chain's CDR3 is CATFDRANTGELFF. In nucleotides, the CDR3 is TGTGCCACCTTTGACAGAGCGAACACCGGGGAGCTGTTTTTT.

This clonotype was observed at least ten times. The chain combines TRBV29-1 with TRBJ2-7; 9 bases match TRBD1. The V and J ends lost 4 bases and 6 bases, in that order; junction bases with no gene match: 7. CDR1 SQVTM and CDR2 ANQGSEA come from the germline V gene. There are 13 residues in the CDR3. Here the CDR3 DNA reads TGCAGCGTTGCCTGGGACAGGGCCGCCGAGCAGTACTTC. Its translation: CSVAWDRAAEQYF.

This clonotype has just a few counts. This rearrangement joins TRBV3-1 to TRBJ1-2; 7 bases are a match to TRBD1. The CDR3 is 15 residues long. Germline-derived CDR1 and CDR2 are LGHDT and YNNKEL (reference sequence). The junction had 5 bases not matched to a gene; V was cut back by 0 bases and J by 4 bases. The CDR3 sequence: CASSQEPGGSYGYTF. The CDR3 coding sequence is TGTGCCAGCAGCCAAGAGCCAGGGGGGAGCTATGGCTACACCTTC.

This clonotype was counted many times. V gene TRBV2 combines with J gene TRBJ1-3; no reliable D call. Germline-derived CDR1 and CDR2 are SNHLY and FYNNEI. Trimming removed 7 bases from V and 0 bases from J, with 16 bases in between. There are 16 residues in the CDR3. This CDR3 reads CASTPSGKNSGNTIYF. CDR3 DNA sequence: TGTGCCAGCACCCCGTCCGGCAAGAACTCTGGAAACACCATATATTTT.

This clonotype was seen a handful of times. This rearrangement joins TRBV5-8 to TRBJ2-7, with TRBD2 identical over 11 bases. Trimming cost V 4 bases and J 7 bases; bases outside gene matches: 10. CDR1 is SGHTS and CDR2 is YDEGEE in the germline V gene. The CDR3 totals 15 residues. The CDR3 is CASSVSGRAVGEQYF. The CDR3 DNA reads TGTGCCAGCAGCGTTAGCGGGAGGGCGGTCGGGGAGCAGTACTTC.